The clone carrying this T cell receptor beta chain has just a few counts. Its antigen is not identified. These data originate in a study of T cell repertoires in cytomegalovirus infection. TCRdb fed the reads into MiXCR, producing one record per CDR3 protein. The top ten hold around a sixth of the sample, which has roughly 700,000 distinct CDR3 sequences, roughly a third seen once. The germline CDR1 and CDR2 sequences are ENHRY and SYGVKD. This CDR3 comprises 14 residues. The germline V and J ends were trimmed by 3 bases and 2 bases, with 11 bases remaining between them. The sample consisted of cultured PBMCs, taken from culture after CMV antigen stimulation. The chain recombines TRBV10-3 with TRBJ2-7, with D perhaps TRBD1 (6 bases). The source is a human donor in good health (CMV status not recorded). Some clones in this sample may be carry-over from other donors' samples. CDR3 nucleotide sequence: TGTGCCATCAGTGATAAGACAGGTCCCTACGAGCAGTACTTC. Translation gives CAISDKTGPYEQYF.